This T cell receptor beta chain came from a study of vaccination and CD4 T cells after COVID-19. Noted treatment: roughly 10-day PBMC culture with coronavirus spike peptide pools or control peptides (ViraFEST assay). A note on this clonotype: Its antigen is not known.

Between the trimmed V and J ends, which lost 6 bases and 1 base, there was a span of 9 bases. Germline CDR1 and CDR2: DFQATT and SNEGSKA (reference sequence). This CDR3 spans 12 amino acids. The assay that was used to sequence DNA from cultured CD4+ T cells was the Oncomine TCR Beta short-read assay. TCRdb called the PCR reads again in MiXCR, with one record for every CDR3 protein. This table holds approximately 15,000 distinct CDR3 sequences, around 53% found once. Sequencing was performed on CD4+ T cells from blood, cultured in vitro. The clonotype was recovered from a human donor who had recovered from COVID-19. The V gene is TRBV20-1, the J gene TRBJ1-1; the D is unclear. CDR3 amino acids: CSAPRQNTEAFF. As DNA, the CDR3 is TGCAGTGCCCCACGACAGAACACTGAAGCTTTCTTT.